The rows below give T cell receptor beta chains drawn from one sample of a study of cytomegalovirus exposure and HLA in healthy donors. Sequencing was performed with immunoSEQ multiplex PCR; in TCRdb, only in-frame clones are kept and a portion is missing. The table has approximately 160,000 clones, roughly 79% seen once. The sample was PBMCs. The source of these receptors is a woman aged 40 to 49 in good health and CMV-seronegative. Each CDR3 is given with its conserved first and last residue. Each record gives: V gene, clone size, D gene, J gene, CDR3 DNA, CDR3 protein. A D gene is named only where the DNA matches it firmly. Some rows mark clone size as missing; the rest say once, few, many or name a class of expanded clone.

V gene: TRBV30; clone size: -; D gene: -; J gene: TRBJ1-2; CDR3 DNA: TGTGCCTGGAGCCTGTTAACTAACTATGGCTACACCTTC; CDR3 protein: CAWSLLTNYGYTF
V gene: TRBV6-4; clone size: -; D gene: -; J gene: TRBJ2-7; CDR3 DNA: TGTGCCAGCAGATATTTCGTCGTTTTTGGCCTCGTGATCCCCTACGAGCAGTACTTC; CDR3 protein: CASRYFVVFGLVIPYEQYF
V gene: TRBV9; clone size: -; D gene: -; J gene: TRBJ2-3; CDR3 DNA: TGTGCCAGCAGTGGACTGACAAGCACTAGCACAGATACGCAGTATTTT; CDR3 protein: CASSGLTSTSTDTQYF
V gene: TRBV28; clone size: -; D gene: -; J gene: TRBJ1-2; CDR3 DNA: TGTGCCAGCGGGGACACCAACTATGGCTACACCTTC; CDR3 protein: CASGDTNYGYTF
V gene: TRBV30; clone size: few; D gene: -; J gene: TRBJ1-6; CDR3 DNA: TGTGCCTGGACCGAAGGGGGATATAATTCACCCCTCCACTTT; CDR3 protein: CAWTEGGYNSPLHF
V gene: TRBV7-3; clone size: -; D gene: TRBD2; J gene: TRBJ2-2; CDR3 DNA: TGTGCCAGCAGCTCCCCCCCGGGGGGGAGGAACACCGGGGAGCTGTTTTTT; CDR3 protein: CASSSPPGGRNTGELFF
V gene: TRBV5-8; clone size: -; D gene: TRBD2; J gene: TRBJ2-3; CDR3 DNA: TGTGCCAGCAGCTTGGAGCCGGGACTAGCAACAGATACGCAGTATTTT; CDR3 protein: CASSLEPGLATDTQYF
V gene: TRBV9; clone size: -; D gene: -; J gene: TRBJ2-1; CDR3 DNA: TGTGCCAGCAGCTCCCTTAGCCGTGACTACAATGAGCAGTTCTTC; CDR3 protein: CASSSLSRDYNEQFF
V gene: TRBV2; clone size: -; D gene: -; J gene: TRBJ2-1; CDR3 DNA: TGTGCCAGTTTCACCGGGACTCATCCGTTCTTC; CDR3 protein: CASFTGTHPFF
V gene: TRBV25-1; clone size: -; D gene: -; J gene: TRBJ1-1; CDR3 DNA: TGTGCCAGCAGACAGGGGAACACTGAAGCTTTCTTT; CDR3 protein: CASRQGNTEAFF
V gene: TRBV9; clone size: -; D gene: -; J gene: TRBJ2-7; CDR3 DNA: TGTGCCAGCAGCGTCTCTCTTAGCCACGAGCAGTACTTC; CDR3 protein: CASSVSLSHEQYF
V gene: TRBV18; clone size: -; D gene: TRBD1; J gene: TRBJ1-1; CDR3 DNA: TGTGCCAGCTCACGGGACAGGGACACCGAAGCTTTCTTT; CDR3 protein: CASSRDRDTEAFF
V gene: TRBV28; clone size: -; D gene: -; J gene: TRBJ2-3; CDR3 DNA: TGTGCCAGCAGGGGCCCGGGCCCTAGAGGGACAGATACGCAGTATTTT; CDR3 protein: CASRGPGPRGTDTQYF
V gene: TRBV7-2; clone size: once; D gene: TRBD2; J gene: TRBJ2-5; CDR3 DNA: TGTGCCAGCAGCTTACCTAGCGGGGCCGAGACCCAGTACTTC; CDR3 protein: CASSLPSGAETQYF
V gene: TRBV18; clone size: -; D gene: -; J gene: TRBJ2-5; CDR3 DNA: TGTGCCAGCTCACCACCGGAGGGCGAGACCCAGTACTTC; CDR3 protein: CASSPPEGETQYF
V gene: TRBV27; clone size: -; D gene: -; J gene: TRBJ2-1; CDR3 DNA: TGTGCCAGCAGTTTAAGGGAGTCTCTCTCCTACAATGAGCAGTTCTTC; CDR3 protein: CASSLRESLSYNEQFF
V gene: TRBV7-9; clone size: -; D gene: TRBD1; J gene: TRBJ1-1; CDR3 DNA: TGTGCCAGCAGTCTCGGACAGGAGCGCACTGAAGCTTTCTTT; CDR3 protein: CASSLGQERTEAFF
V gene: TRBV2; clone size: -; D gene: -; J gene: TRBJ2-7; CDR3 DNA: TGTGCCAGCGGACAGGAGGGGACGTCCTACGAGCAGTACTTC; CDR3 protein: CASGQEGTSYEQYF
V gene: TRBV6-5; clone size: few; D gene: -; J gene: TRBJ1-1; CDR3 DNA: TGTGCCAGCAGTTACTCGATGAGACAGCTGAACACTGAAGCTTTCTTT; CDR3 protein: CASSYSMRQLNTEAFF
V gene: TRBV27; clone size: once; D gene: -; J gene: TRBJ1-5; CDR3 DNA: TGTGCCAGCAGTTTAACCCATGGGGGCGGGCAGCCCCAGCATTTT; CDR3 protein: CASSLTHGGGQPQHF
V gene: TRBV6-6; clone size: -; D gene: TRBD2; J gene: TRBJ2-7; CDR3 DNA: TGTGCCAGCAGTTGGGGACTATCCTACGAGCAGTACTTC; CDR3 protein: CASSWGLSYEQYF
V gene: TRBV19; clone size: -; D gene: -; J gene: TRBJ2-3; CDR3 DNA: TGTGCCAGTAGTATATATCCGGGCACAGATACGCAGTATTTT; CDR3 protein: CASSIYPGTDTQYF
V gene: TRBV19; clone size: once; D gene: -; J gene: TRBJ2-7; CDR3 DNA: TGTGCCAGTAAGTTACAGAGCTCCAAAACCTACGAGCAGTACTTC; CDR3 protein: CASKLQSSKTYEQYF
V gene: TRBV5-1; clone size: few; D gene: -; J gene: TRBJ1-1; CDR3 DNA: TGCGCCAGCAAAATTGAGCTGGGCAGGGGTGAAGCTTTCTTT; CDR3 protein: CASKIELGRGEAFF
V gene: TRBV27; clone size: -; D gene: TRBD2; J gene: TRBJ2-2; CDR3 DNA: TGTGCCAGCAGTCTAGCGGGAGGGGGCGGGGAGCTGTTTTTT; CDR3 protein: CASSLAGGGGELFF
V gene: TRBV5-8; clone size: -; D gene: -; J gene: TRBJ2-7; CDR3 DNA: TGTGCCAGCAGCTTTATTGGGACAATCGTCTACGAGCAGTACTTC; CDR3 protein: CASSFIGTIVYEQYF